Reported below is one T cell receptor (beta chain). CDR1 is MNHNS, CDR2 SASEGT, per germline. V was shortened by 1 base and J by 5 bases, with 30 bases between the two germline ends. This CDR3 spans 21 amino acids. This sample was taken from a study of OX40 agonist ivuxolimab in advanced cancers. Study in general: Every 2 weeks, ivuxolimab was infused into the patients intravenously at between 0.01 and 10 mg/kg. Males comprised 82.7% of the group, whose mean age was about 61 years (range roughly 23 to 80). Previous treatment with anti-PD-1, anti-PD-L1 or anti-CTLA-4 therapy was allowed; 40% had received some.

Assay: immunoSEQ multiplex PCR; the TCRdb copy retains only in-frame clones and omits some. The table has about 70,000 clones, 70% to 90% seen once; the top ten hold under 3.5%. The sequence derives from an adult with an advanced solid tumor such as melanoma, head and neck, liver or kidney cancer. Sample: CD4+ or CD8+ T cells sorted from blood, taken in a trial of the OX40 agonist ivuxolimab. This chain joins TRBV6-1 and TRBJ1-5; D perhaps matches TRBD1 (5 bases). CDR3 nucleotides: TGTGCCAGCAGTGAAGATCCTCGACAGACACCGCCGCCCTCTAACGATCAGCCCCAGCATTTT. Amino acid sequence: CASSEDPRQTPPPSNDQPQHF.